These 10 T cell receptor beta chains were sequenced from one sample in a study of blood T cell repertoires in COVID-19. This table comes from immunoSEQ multiplex PCR, and its TCRdb copy is limited to in-frame clones, with some not included. In the table there are 75,000 to 95,000 clones, 60% to 80% of which are singletons. Sequences were obtained from peripheral blood. These receptors originate from a man between 60 and 70 years old with COVID-19, enrolled during active disease.

V usage is TRBV9 and J usage is TRBJ2-2, with D hard to call. Trimming cost V 1 base and J 6 bases, with 10 bases left between them. The V gene's germline CDR1 is SGDLS and CDR2 YYNGEE. The CDR3 length is 14 residues. The CDR3 DNA reads as TGTGCCAGCAGCGTATATGGTGAGCCCGGGGAGCTGTTTTTT. This codes for CASSVYGEPGELFF.

The chain employs TRBV12-2 and TRBJ2-5; TRBD2 reflects the table's D call only, with no check against the DNA. TRBV12-2 corresponds to a pseudogene. The CDR3 length is 16 residues. The CDR3 region has the DNA TGTGCAAGTCGCTTTTGGAGAGCGGGACCTAGGGAGACCCAGTACTTC. As protein: CASRFWRAGPRETQYF.

This clone was found once. The CDR3 coding sequence is TGTGCCAGCAGCTACCTACTCACTGAAGCTTTCTTT. Translated: CASSYLLTEAFF. The genes are TRBV5-5 and TRBJ1-1; D call uncertain. The V gene lost 3 bases and the J gene lost 4 bases, with 7 bases spanning the gap. Germline CDR1 SGHKS, CDR2 YYEKEE (reference sequence). The CDR3 runs to 12 residues.

This clone was seen only a few times. The chain couples TRBV7-8 to TRBJ2-7; D is uncertain. The CDR3 is made up of 14 amino acids. Germline V gives CDR1 SGHVS, CDR2 FQNEAQ. The ends were cut back, 2 bases at V and 0 bases at J, with 8 bases in the middle. This CDR3 is CASSLPSSSYEQYF. CDR3 in DNA: TGTGCCAGCAGCTTACCCTCCAGCTCCTACGAGCAGTACTTC.

Ten or more counts support this clone. The rearrangement joins TRBV7-9 to TRBJ2-2; TRBD2 agrees at 11 bases. Trimming at V came to 1 base and at J to 4 bases, leaving 8 bases not matched to a gene. CDR1 is SEHNR and CDR2 is FQNEAQ in the germline V gene (reference sequence). The CDR3 has 18 amino acids. CDR3 protein: CASSLEASGRRATGELFF. The CDR3, as DNA: TGTGCCAGCAGCTTAGAGGCTAGCGGGAGGCGGGCCACCGGGGAGCTGTTTTTT.

The gene calls are TRBV9 and TRBJ2-1; D remains ambiguous. CDR1 is SGDLS, CDR2 YYNGEE, per germline. The CDR3 runs 13 residues. Trimming removed 0 bases from V and 10 bases from J, with 11 bases in between. The CDR3 region has the DNA TGTGCCAGCAGCGTAGAGGTACAGCCCGAGCAGTTCTTC. It specifies CASSVEVQPEQFF.

The chain has TRBV19 and TRBJ1-5, with 7 bases aligning to TRBD1. Per the germline V gene, CDR1 is LNHDA and CDR2 is SQIVND (reference sequence). V was pared by 4 bases and J by 8 bases, with 5 bases of the junction left unmatched. CDR3 length equals 13 residues. The CDR3 nucleotides are TGTGCCAGTAGTAAGACAGGGCTGGAGCCCCAGCATTTT. This sequence encodes CASSKTGLEPQHF. Together with reference TRBV19 and TRBJ1-5, the CDR3 gives the full variable domain: DGGITQSPKYLFRKEGQNVTLSCEQNLNHDAMYWYRQDPGQGLRLIYYSQIVNDFQKGDIAEGYSVSREKKESFPLTVTSAQKNPTAFYLCASSKTGLEPQHFGDGTRLSIL.

The CDR3 DNA reads as TGCGCCAGCAGCTTGGCCGGGATCTCTGACCTCGGAACCACTGAAGCTTTCTTT. This gives the protein CASSLAGISDLGTTEAFF. The J gene is TRBJ1-1, the V gene TRBV5-1; D is uncertain. Trimming took off 0 bases at V and 4 bases at J, with 22 bases between the two ends. The V gene's germline CDR1 is SGHRS and CDR2 YFSETQ. The CDR3 has 18 residues.

V is TRBV25-1 and J is TRBJ1-4, with D maybe TRBD1 (5 bases). The CDR3 loop spans 11 amino acids. CDR1 is MGHDK and CDR2 is SYGVNS in the germline V gene. The V end was cut by 4 bases, the J end by 8 bases, with 5 bases between. CDR3 protein: CASSGQEKLFF. The CDR3 region has the DNA TGTGCCAGCAGTGGACAGGAAAAACTGTTTTTT.

This clone was recorded once. This chain joins TRBV14 and TRBJ2-7, with 8 nucleotides matching TRBD1. The CDR3 consists of 14 residues. V shed 4 bases, J shed 6 bases, and the junction held 8 bases outside the gene matches. CDR1 is SGHDN, CDR2 FVKESK, per germline. CDR3 sequence: CASSPTGGFLEQYF. In nucleotides, the CDR3 is TGTGCCAGCAGCCCAACAGGGGGTTTCCTCGAGCAGTACTTC.